This entry lists 29 T cell receptor beta chains sequenced from one sample in a study of siplizumab effects on memory and regulatory T cells. The assay was immunoSEQ multiplex PCR, and TCRdb's table has in-frame clones only and misses some. Among about 100,000 clones listed, 75% to 95% were seen once. The sample consisted of CD4+ T cells sorted from blood. The receptors derive from a human donor in good health.

This clone was counted a single time. The rearrangement uses TRBV7-3 and TRBJ2-2, with D tentatively TRBD1 or TRBD2 (5 bases each). The length of the CDR3 is 15 residues. The germline V gene encodes CDR1 SGHTA and CDR2 FQGTGA. The germline V and J ends were trimmed by 5 bases and 4 bases, with 14 bases remaining between them. The CDR3 DNA reads as TGTGCCAGCAGCGCCCGGGACGGGTTCACCGGGGAGCTGTTTTTT. Translation gives CASSARDGFTGELFF. Looking up the rest from reference TRBV7-3 and TRBJ2-2 gives the full variable domain: GAGVSQTPSNKVTEKGKYVELRCDPISGHTALYWYRQSLGQGPEFLIYFQGTGAADDSGLPNDRFFAVRPEGSVSTLKIQRTERGDSAVYLCASSARDGFTGELFFGEGSRLTVL.

This clone occurred a few times. V usage is TRBV5-6 and J usage is TRBJ2-2, with TRBD1 identical over 9 bases. CDR1 is SGHDT and CDR2 is YYEEEE in the germline V gene. The ends lost 1 base at V and 6 bases at J; junction bases unmatched: 4. CDR3 length equals 15 residues. The CDR3 loop reads CASSLTGGRAGELFF. Here the CDR3 DNA reads TGTGCCAGCAGCTTGACAGGGGGCCGCGCCGGGGAGCTGTTTTTT.

The chain links TRBV6-1 to TRBJ2-3, with 7 bases lining up with TRBD2. With 7 bases clipped from V and 6 bases from J, the junction kept 10 bases outside the gene matches. CDR3 length: 14 residues. The germline V gene has CDR1 MNHNS and CDR2 SASEGT. In DNA form, the CDR3 reads TGTGCCAGCATGCTGGGGGGGGGAGGGGATACGCAGTATTTT. It is translated as CASMLGGGGDTQYF.

The chain is built from TRBV28 and TRBJ2-7; 12 bases match TRBD2. The length of the CDR3 is 18 residues. V lost 5 bases to trimming and J lost 4 bases; unmatched junction nucleotides: 15. Germline V gene sequence: CDR1 MDHEN, CDR2 SYDVKM. The CDR3 DNA is TGTGCCAGCAGTCCATACCATCTAGCGGGGGGGCGCTGGTACGAGCAGTACTTC. This translates into CASSPYHLAGGRWYEQYF.

The chain carries TRBV30 and TRBJ1-6; D perhaps matches TRBD1 (6 bases). V gave up 0 bases and J gave up 7 bases, with 16 bases separating them. CDR3 size: 16 residues. The germline gives CDR1 GTSNPN, CDR2 SVGIG (reference sequence). CDR3 sequence: CAWSVQGRLGNSPLHF. The CDR3 DNA is TGTGCCTGGAGTGTACAGGGCAGGCTGGGGAATTCACCCCTCCACTTT.

V and J are TRBV7-2 and TRBJ2-3; 7 bases agree with TRBD1. Germline loops: CDR1 SGHTA, CDR2 FQGNSA. This CDR3 comprises 15 residues. The trim removed 3 bases at V and 3 bases at J, leaving 6 bases unmatched. The CDR3 is CASSFKGGGTDTQYF. CDR3 coding DNA: TGTGCCAGCAGCTTTAAAGGGGGCGGAACAGATACGCAGTATTTT.

This clone showed up just once. The CDR3 coding sequence is TGTGCCAGCTCGCCGCCGGGGAGGCCTACTGAAGCTTTCTTT. It encodes CASSPPGRPTEAFF. The chain links TRBV18 to TRBJ1-1; D is ambiguous. There are 14 residues in the CDR3. The germline V gene encodes CDR1 KGHSH and CDR2 LQKENI. Trimming cost V 6 bases and J 5 bases, with 16 bases left between them. Full variable domain (rest looked up from reference TRBV18 and TRBJ1-1): NAGVMQNPRHLVRRRGQEARLRCSPMKGHSHVYWYRQLPEEGLKFMVYLQKENIIDESGMPKERFSAEFPKEGPSILRIQQVVRGDSAAYFCASSPPGRPTEAFFGQGTRLTVV.

The chain is built from TRBV2 and TRBJ2-2; 8 bases are shared with TRBD1. V lost 7 bases, J lost 4 bases, and 5 bases stayed unmatched. This CDR3 has 14 amino acids. CDR1 is SNHLY, CDR2 FYNNEI, per germline. This CDR3 is CASTGQGSTGELFF. CDR3 sequence (DNA): TGTGCCAGCACCGGACAGGGTTCCACCGGGGAGCTGTTTTTT.

The chain couples TRBV7-7 to TRBJ1-1; D call uncertain. Germline CDR1 reads SSHAT; CDR2 reads FNYEAQ (reference sequence). The germline V and J ends were trimmed by 10 bases and 6 bases, with 18 bases remaining between them. This CDR3 is 13 amino acids long. The CDR3 is CATYSHRPSEAFF. In nucleotides, the CDR3 is TGTGCCACCTACTCCCACAGACCCTCTGAAGCTTTCTTT. Using reference TRBV7-7 and TRBJ1-1 for the parts outside the CDR3, the full variable domain is GAGVSQSPRYKVTKRGQDVTLRCDPISSHATLYWYQQALGQGPEFLTYFNYEAQPDKSGLPSDRFSAERPEGSISTLTIQRTEQRDSAMYRCATYSHRPSEAFFGQGTRLTVV.

This CDR3 is CASSMLGGYEQYF. The CDR3 region has the DNA TGTGCCAGTAGTATGTTAGGCGGCTACGAGCAGTACTTC. V usage is TRBV19 and J usage is TRBJ2-7; no clear D gene. Per germline, CDR1 LNHDA and CDR2 SQIVND (reference sequence). This CDR3 contains 13 residues. Trimming left V 3 bases short and J 3 bases short, with 9 bases between. The complete variable domain, with remaining parts taken from reference TRBV19 and TRBJ2-7, reads DGGITQSPKYLFRKEGQNVTLSCEQNLNHDAMYWYRQDPGQGLRLIYYSQIVNDFQKGDIAEGYSVSREKKESFPLTVTSAQKNPTAFYLCASSMLGGYEQYFGPGTRLTVT.

The chain is built from TRBV28 and TRBJ1-3; no reliable D call. The CDR3 extends over 15 amino acids. Germline CDR1 is MDHEN and CDR2 is SYDVKM. Trimming removed 4 bases from V and 3 bases from J, with 13 bases in between. The DNA of the CDR3 is TGTGCCAGCAGTTCAACCCAGGATGGTGGAAACACCATATATTTT. Translating it yields CASSSTQDGGNTIYF.

V and J are TRBV4-1 and TRBJ2-5, with a possible D match to TRBD1 (7 bases). The CDR3 has 16 amino acids. Germline values: CDR1 MGHRA, CDR2 YSYEKL. V was shortened by 1 base and J by 0 bases, with 12 bases between the two germline ends. This CDR3 is CASSQGGTAYQETQYF. The CDR3 DNA reads as TGCGCCAGCAGCCAAGGCGGGACAGCTTACCAAGAGACCCAGTACTTC.

The chain couples TRBV11-3 to TRBJ2-5, with TRBD2 identical over 10 bases. The CDR3 totals 15 residues. In germline, CDR1 is SGHNT, CDR2 YENEEA. The trim removed 5 bases at V and 4 bases at J, leaving 7 bases unmatched. The CDR3 region has the DNA TGTGCCAGCAGCCGGAAGCGGGGGGGTACAGAGACCCAGTACTTC. This translates into CASSRKRGGTETQYF.

A note on this clone: The sample has other DNA sequences that encode this CDR3 too. The chain carries TRBV14 and TRBJ1-1; tentative D call: TRBD1 (5 bases). The CDR3 extends over 14 amino acids. Germline V lookup: CDR1 SGHDN, CDR2 FVKESK. V lost 0 bases to trimming and J lost 7 bases, with 12 bases between them. The chain's CDR3 is CASSQDFGDSEAFF. As DNA, the CDR3 is TGTGCCAGCAGCCAAGATTTTGGAGACAGTGAAGCTTTCTTT.

This chain links TRBV19 with TRBJ2-7; 9 bases align to TRBD1. V gave up 5 bases and J gave up 1 base; unmatched junction bases: 9. CDR3 length equals 16 residues. Germline V lookup: CDR1 LNHDA, CDR2 SQIVND (reference sequence). The CDR3 reads CASSFQSGTGSYEQYF. As DNA, the CDR3 is TGTGCCAGTAGTTTCCAATCCGGGACAGGGTCCTACGAGCAGTACTTC.

The CDR3 DNA reads as TGTGCCAGCAGCTTAGACGGACAGGGGGCAAACACCGGGGAGCTGTTTTTT. It yields the protein CASSLDGQGANTGELFF. V is TRBV7-6 and J is TRBJ2-2; 11 positions match TRBD1. Germline CDR1 reads SGHVS; CDR2 reads FNYEAQ. The trim removed 1 base at V and 2 bases at J, leaving 3 bases unmatched. The CDR3 runs 17 residues.

The rearrangement uses TRBV27 and TRBJ2-5; 9 nucleotides align to TRBD2. Germline assignment: CDR1 MNHEY and CDR2 SMNVEV (reference sequence). This CDR3 comprises 15 residues. V lost 6 bases, J lost 5 bases, and 10 bases stayed unmatched. CDR3 DNA sequence: TGTGCCAGCAGGGAGCTGAGCGGGGGGCGGGAGACCCAGTACTTC. As protein: CASRELSGGRETQYF.

The J gene is TRBJ1-5, the V gene TRBV6-6; TRBD1 matches at 10 bases. After removal of 6 bases from V and 7 bases from J, the junction contained 6 bases not matched to a gene. The length of the CDR3 is 14 residues. Germline loops: CDR1 MNHNY, CDR2 SVGAGI (reference sequence). The CDR3 nucleotides are TGTGCCAGCAGCCCCGGACAGGGGGACCAGCCCCAGCATTTT. It codes for CASSPGQGDQPQHF.

The chain joins TRBV7-6 to TRBJ2-1; D may be TRBD1 or TRBD2 (5 bases each). The germline V gene has CDR1 SGHVS and CDR2 FNYEAQ. Trimming stripped 5 bases from V and 3 bases from J, with 11 bases between. The CDR3 runs to 14 residues. The CDR3: CASSRGGGYNEQFF. The CDR3 DNA is TGTGCCAGCAGCCGGGGCGGCGGCTACAATGAGCAGTTCTTC.

The chain combines TRBV28 with TRBJ1-1; D is perhaps TRBD1 (5 bases). Trimming removed 6 bases from V and 2 bases from J, with 10 bases in between. The CDR3 extends over 13 amino acids. Germline CDR1 is MDHEN and CDR2 is SYDVKM. This CDR3 reads CASRTDFNTEAFF. For the CDR3, the DNA is TGTGCCAGCAGGACAGACTTCAACACTGAAGCTTTCTTT.

The chain is built from TRBV6-5 and TRBJ2-7; unclear D gene. The CDR3 has 14 amino acids. V shed 5 bases and J shed 0 bases, with 11 bases lying between them. Germline lookup yields CDR1 MNHEY and CDR2 SVGAGI. CDR3 sequence (DNA): TGTGCCAGCAGTCGGGTGGGGTACTCCTACGAGCAGTACTTC. This sequence encodes CASSRVGYSYEQYF.

V is TRBV6-5 and J is TRBJ2-5, with 7 bases that match TRBD1. The CDR3 has 14 residues. CDR1 and CDR2 from the germline V gene are MNHEY and SVGAGI. Losses at the gene ends were 6 bases for V and 2 bases for J; bases not matched to a gene: 6. For the CDR3, the DNA is TGTGCCAGCAGCAAAACAGGGGCTCAAGAGACCCAGTACTTC. This codes for CASSKTGAQETQYF.

As for this clone: The same CDR3 also results from other DNA sequences found in this sample. This chain joins TRBV28 and TRBJ2-7; no clear D. Germline V gene lookup returns CDR1 MDHEN and CDR2 SYDVKM. Deletions cut 3 bases from V and 7 bases from J, with 7 bases between. CDR3 length equals 11 residues. The CDR3 is CASSLRGEQYF. The CDR3 DNA reads TGTGCCAGCAGTTTGAGAGGTGAGCAGTACTTC. Looking up the rest from reference TRBV28 and TRBJ2-7 gives the full variable domain: DVKVTQSSRYLVKRTGEKVFLECVQDMDHENMFWYRQDPGLGLRLIYFSYDVKMKEKGDIPEGYSVSREKKERFSLILESASTNQTSMYLCASSLRGEQYFGPGTRLTVT.

The rearrangement links TRBV5-5 to TRBJ2-7, with D perhaps TRBD2 (6 bases). Trimming shortened V by 5 bases and J by 3 bases, and 15 bases separated the two germline ends. CDR1 is SGHKS, CDR2 YYEKEE, per germline (reference sequence). The CDR3 sequence is 14 residues long. Written as DNA, the CDR3 is TGTGCCAGCAGACGAGGAGGAGGGAGCTACGAGCAGTACTTC. This codes for CASRRGGGSYEQYF.

This sequence joins TRBV7-9 and TRBJ2-6; either TRBD1 or TRBD2 may fit D (5 bases each). CDR1 and CDR2 from the germline V gene are SEHNR and FQNEAQ (reference sequence). CDR3 length: 18 amino acids. V was clipped by 5 bases and J by 2 bases, with 19 bases between them. CDR3 bases: TGTGCCAGCAGCCCGACACAAGGACGGGACCCTGGGGCCAACGTCCTGACTTTC. This sequence encodes CASSPTQGRDPGANVLTF.

This chain uses TRBV7-2 with TRBJ2-5; perhaps TRBD2 as D (5 bases). The V gene lost 3 bases and the J gene lost 7 bases, with 12 bases spanning the gap. The CDR3 length is 13 residues. Germline loops: CDR1 SGHTA, CDR2 FQGNSA. CDR3 sequence reads: CASSFEGLGTQYF. CDR3 in DNA: TGTGCCAGCAGCTTTGAGGGTTTGGGGACCCAGTACTTC.

Here the CDR3 DNA reads TGTGCCTGGAGTCGGTATGAGCAGTTCTTC. The encoded protein is CAWSRYEQFF. The V gene is TRBV30, the J gene TRBJ2-1; D uncertain. Between the trimmed V and J ends, which lost 2 bases and 8 bases, there was a span of 4 bases. Germline V lookup: CDR1 GTSNPN, CDR2 SVGIG (reference sequence). The CDR3 covers 10 residues.

This clone was picked up one time. The J gene is TRBJ2-2, the V gene TRBV6-1, with D unclear. The CDR3 has 14 amino acids. The germline CDR1 and CDR2 sequences are MNHNS and SASEGT. The germline V and J ends were trimmed by 3 bases and 8 bases, with 13 bases remaining between them. CDR3 sequence: CASSDLLARGELFF. CDR3 DNA: TGTGCCAGCAGTGACCTCCTGGCAAGAGGGGAGCTGTTTTTT.

This clone was seen once. The chain links TRBV12-5 to TRBJ1-3, with D unclear. Looked up from germline, CDR1 is LGHNT and CDR2 is FRNRAP. This CDR3 is built from 12 residues. With 2 bases removed from V and 1 base from J, the gap between germline ends came to 0 bases. The CDR3, as DNA: TGTGCTAGTGGTTTGTCTGGAAACACCATATATTTT. Translation: CASGLSGNTIYF. The variable domain in full, with the rest retrieved from reference TRBV12-5 and TRBJ1-3, is DARVTQTPRHKVTEMGQEVTMRCQPILGHNTVFWYRQTMMQGLELLAYFRNRAPLDDSGMPKDRFSAEMPDATLATLKIQPSEPRDSAVYFCASGLSGNTIYFGEGSWLTVV.